This T cell receptor beta chain was sequenced in a study of T-cell memory formation after mild COVID-19. Study-wide context: Each donor largely had its own TCR clusters.

This clonotype was seen many times. The antigen remains undetermined. V dropped 7 bases and J dropped 7; count of bases not matched to a gene: 4. The CDR3 is 14 amino acids. Germline V gene lookup returns CDR1 LGHNA and CDR2 YSLEER. TCRdb independently ran MiXCR on the 5' RACE reads; one entry per CDR3 protein. Among fewer than 35,000 distinct CDR3 sequences listed, about 16% were seen once. Findings of the study overall: Largely, contracting CD4+ clones fell within CM and EM, and contracting CD8+ clones within EMRA.

The TCR sequence derives from an adult who had mild COVID-19 (a few samples of this study predate the infection). Cell type and time point are not known. The chain employs TRBV4-3 and TRBJ1-6, with TRBD1 matching over 10 bases. Sequenced input: PBMCs or a T cell subset sorted from them (not recorded which). DNA of the CDR3: TGCGCCAGCACAGAGGGACAGGGGAATTCACCCCTCCACTTT. This gives the protein CASTEGQGNSPLHF.